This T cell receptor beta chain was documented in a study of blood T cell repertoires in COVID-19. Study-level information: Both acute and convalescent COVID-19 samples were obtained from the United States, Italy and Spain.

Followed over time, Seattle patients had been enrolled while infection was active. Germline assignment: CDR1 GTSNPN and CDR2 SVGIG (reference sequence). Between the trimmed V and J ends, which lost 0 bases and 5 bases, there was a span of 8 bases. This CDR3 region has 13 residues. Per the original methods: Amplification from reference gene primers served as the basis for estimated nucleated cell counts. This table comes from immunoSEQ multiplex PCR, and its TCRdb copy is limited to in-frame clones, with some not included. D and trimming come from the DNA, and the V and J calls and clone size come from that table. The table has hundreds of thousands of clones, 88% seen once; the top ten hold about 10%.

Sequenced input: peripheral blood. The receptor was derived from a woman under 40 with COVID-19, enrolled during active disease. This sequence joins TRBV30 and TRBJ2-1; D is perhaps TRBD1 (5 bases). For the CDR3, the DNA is TGTGCCTGGAGTGTACAGGCACACAATGAGCAGTTCTTC. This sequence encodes CAWSVQAHNEQFF.